This is a list of T cell receptor beta chains from one sample in a study of blood T cell repertoires in COVID-19. Libraries were prepared by immunoSEQ multiplex PCR; TCRdb keeps only in-frame clonotypes and omits some of them. Among 17,000 or so clones listed, 78% were seen once. Sequenced material: peripheral blood. The receptors here all came from a man in his sixties with active or convalescent COVID-19. CDR3s include the opening cysteine and the closing phenylalanine or tryptophan. D genes are given only for firm matches. The listing skips clone size in some rows; elsewhere it reads once, few, many or a size class.

J gene: TRBJ2-2
V gene: TRBV9
CDR3 length: 15
D gene: TRBD2
clone size: .
CDR3 protein: CASSLAGGLRGELFF
CDR3 DNA: TGTGCCAGCAGCTTAGCGGGAGGTCTTCGGGGGGAGCTGTTTTTT

J gene: TRBJ1-2
V gene: TRBV3-1/TRBV3-2
CDR3 length: 13
D gene: .
clone size: .
CDR3 protein: CASSPMTLYGYTF
CDR3 DNA: TGTGCCAGCAGCCCTATGACACTTTATGGCTACACCTTC

J gene: TRBJ1-2
V gene: TRBV30
CDR3 length: 13
D gene: .
clone size: .
CDR3 protein: CAFESTGYYGYTF
CDR3 DNA: TGTGCTTTTGAATCCACGGGATACTATGGCTACACCTTC

J gene: TRBJ2-2
V gene: TRBV11-3
CDR3 length: 13
D gene: TRBD1
clone size: .
CDR3 protein: CASSRGQGGELFF
CDR3 DNA: TGTGCCAGCAGCCGAGGACAGGGCGGGGAGCTGTTTTTT

J gene: TRBJ2-1
V gene: TRBV11-2
CDR3 length: 17
D gene: .
clone size: once
CDR3 protein: CASSLYRGTTIYNEQFF
CDR3 DNA: TGTGCCAGCAGCTTGTATCGGGGGACGACAATCTACAATGAGCAGTTCTTC

J gene: TRBJ2-3
V gene: TRBV5-4
CDR3 length: 13
D gene: .
clone size: .
CDR3 protein: CASSRLEKDTQYF
CDR3 DNA: TGTGCCAGCAGCCGACTAGAGAAAGATACGCAGTATTTT

J gene: TRBJ2-5
V gene: TRBV19
CDR3 length: 15
D gene: TRBD2
clone size: once
CDR3 protein: CASSIGGGSGETQYF
CDR3 DNA: TGTGCCAGTAGTATCGGGGGAGGGAGTGGGGAGACCCAGTACTTC

J gene: TRBJ2-1
V gene: TRBV7-9
CDR3 length: 13
D gene: TRBD2
clone size: .
CDR3 protein: CASSLVQRGEQFF
CDR3 DNA: TGTGCCAGCAGCTTAGTACAGCGGGGTGAGCAGTTCTTC

J gene: TRBJ1-3
V gene: TRBV3-1/TRBV3-2
CDR3 length: 17
D gene: .
clone size: .
CDR3 protein: CASSQDPRGLGGNTIYF
CDR3 DNA: TGTGCCAGCAGCCAAGATCCCAGGGGCCTCGGGGGAAACACCATATATTTT

J gene: TRBJ2-1
V gene: TRBV7-9
CDR3 length: 15
D gene: TRBD2
clone size: few
CDR3 protein: CASNYGTSNSNEQFF
CDR3 DNA: TGTGCCAGCAACTACGGGACTAGCAATTCCAATGAGCAGTTCTTC

J gene: TRBJ1-2
V gene: TRBV7-9
CDR3 length: 14
D gene: TRBD1
clone size: .
CDR3 protein: CASSRETGDHGYTF
CDR3 DNA: TGTGCCAGCAGCCGGGAGACAGGGGACCATGGCTACACCTTC

J gene: TRBJ2-5
V gene: TRBV5-1
CDR3 length: 15
D gene: TRBD2
clone size: .
CDR3 protein: CASSSPGGSGETQYF
CDR3 DNA: TGCGCCAGCAGCTCCCCGGGGGGTTCGGGAGAGACCCAGTACTTC

J gene: TRBJ1-5
V gene: TRBV3-1/TRBV3-2
CDR3 length: 15
D gene: .
clone size: .
CDR3 protein: CASSQGPASSQPQHF
CDR3 DNA: TGTGCCAGCAGCCAAGGTCCGGCCTCTAGTCAGCCCCAGCATTTT

J gene: TRBJ2-5
V gene: TRBV2
CDR3 length: 15
D gene: .
clone size: .
CDR3 protein: CASLPPGDGFQAQYF
CDR3 DNA: TGTGCCAGCCTACCCCCGGGGGACGGCTTTCAGGCCCAGTACTTC

J gene: TRBJ1-1
V gene: TRBV5-1
CDR3 length: 13
D gene: .
clone size: .
CDR3 protein: CASSLIPGEQAFF
CDR3 DNA: TGCGCCAGCAGCTTGATCCCCGGGGAGCAAGCTTTCTTT

J gene: TRBJ2-7
V gene: TRBV4-2
CDR3 length: 15
D gene: .
clone size: few
CDR3 protein: CASSQPGLNSYEQYF
CDR3 DNA: TGTGCCAGCAGCCAACCGGGACTGAACTCCTACGAGCAGTACTTC

J gene: TRBJ1-1
V gene: TRBV19
CDR3 length: 14
D gene: .
clone size: .
CDR3 protein: CASSTSHGAAEAFF
CDR3 DNA: TGTGCCAGTAGTACCTCACATGGGGCGGCTGAAGCTTTCTTT

J gene: TRBJ1-4
V gene: TRBV2
CDR3 length: 17
D gene: .
clone size: .
CDR3 protein: CASKGEKLGATNEKLFF
CDR3 DNA: TGTGCCAGCAAGGGGGAGAAATTAGGGGCAACTAATGAAAAACTGTTTTTT

J gene: TRBJ2-3
V gene: TRBV7-3
CDR3 length: 14
D gene: .
clone size: once
CDR3 protein: CASSLSGAGNTQYF
CDR3 DNA: TGTGCCAGCAGCTTGTCGGGAGCCGGAAATACGCAGTATTTT

J gene: TRBJ1-1
V gene: TRBV24-1
CDR3 length: 13
D gene: .
clone size: .
CDR3 protein: CATLQTGVTEAFF
CDR3 DNA: TGTGCCACCCTTCAAACGGGAGTCACTGAAGCTTTCTTT

J gene: TRBJ2-3
V gene: TRBV4-1
CDR3 length: 15
D gene: TRBD2
clone size: .
CDR3 protein: CASSQRSGGGDTQYF
CDR3 DNA: TGCGCCAGCAGCCAACGTAGCGGGGGCGGGGATACGCAGTATTTT

J gene: TRBJ2-1
V gene: TRBV6-5
CDR3 length: 14
D gene: .
clone size: .
CDR3 protein: CATRLSGSLNEQFF
CDR3 DNA: TGTGCCACTCGACTCAGCGGGTCCCTGAATGAGCAGTTCTTC

J gene: TRBJ2-1
V gene: TRBV5-1
CDR3 length: 16
D gene: TRBD2
clone size: once
CDR3 protein: CASSFMSGGSGLEQFF
CDR3 DNA: TGCGCCAGCAGCTTCATGAGCGGGGGGTCCGGCCTTGAGCAGTTCTTC

J gene: TRBJ2-1
V gene: TRBV5-4
CDR3 length: 15
D gene: .
clone size: .
CDR3 protein: CASSFMQGTYNEQFF
CDR3 DNA: TGTGCCAGCAGCTTTATGCAGGGAACCTACAATGAGCAGTTCTTC

J gene: TRBJ1-3
V gene: TRBV6-1
CDR3 length: 17
D gene: .
clone size: .
CDR3 protein: CASSVARPGTTGNTIYF
CDR3 DNA: TGTGCCAGCAGTGTTGCCCGGCCAGGCACCACTGGAAACACCATATATTTT